These 16 T cell receptor beta chains came from one sample sequenced in a study of CD8 T cells in Susac syndrome. Reverse transcription of about 0.45 to 1 ug RNA was performed with random hexamers. Via MiXCR, TCRdb re-called the immunoSEQ multiplex PCR reads, giving one row per CDR3 protein. The sample gives some 170,000 distinct CDR3 sequences, approximately 94% of which show up once; 0.085% to 0.12% is in the top ten. The sequenced sample consisted of CD4+ T cells from PBMCs. The receptor source for this set is a human donor in good health.

This chain joins TRBV28 and TRBJ2-2; D is undetermined. The CDR3 is 14 residues long. The V end was cut by 6 bases, the J end by 1 base, with 9 bases between. Germline V gene lookup returns CDR1 MDHEN and CDR2 SYDVKM. CDR3 protein: CASRFSGNTGELFF. The CDR3, as DNA: TGTGCCAGCAGGTTCAGTGGGAACACCGGGGAGCTGTTTTTT. Full variable domain (remainder filled in from reference TRBV28 and TRBJ2-2): DVKVTQSSRYLVKRTGEKVFLECVQDMDHENMFWYRQDPGLGLRLIYFSYDVKMKEKGDIPEGYSVSREKKERFSLILESASTNQTSMYLCASRFSGNTGELFFGEGSRLTVL.

CDR3: CSATRTESYNEQFF. In DNA, the CDR3 is TGCAGTGCCACGCGGACCGAATCCTACAATGAGCAGTTCTTC. The rearrangement uses TRBV20-1 and TRBJ2-1, with D hard to call. V gave up 6 bases and J gave up 1 base, with 13 bases separating them. The CDR3 runs to 14 residues. Germline V CDR1 and CDR2: DFQATT, SNEGSKA (reference sequence).

The chain has TRBV2 and TRBJ1-1; D is unresolved. Trimming left V 2 bases short and J 1 base short, with 8 bases between. The CDR3 covers 14 residues. CDR1 is SNHLY, CDR2 FYNNEI, per germline. The CDR3 bases are TGTGCCAGCAGTGAATGGCTAAGGAACACTGAAGCTTTCTTT. Protein sequence: CASSEWLRNTEAFF.

The rearrangement links TRBV30 to TRBJ2-7; tentative D call: TRBD1 (6 bases). V gave up 5 bases and J gave up 5 bases, with 13 bases separating them. Germline V gives CDR1 GTSNPN, CDR2 SVGIG (reference sequence). The CDR3 length is 12 residues. The CDR3 nucleotides are TGTGCCTGGGGACTTTACAGGGACGAGCAGTACTTC. Translated, it gives CAWGLYRDEQYF.

This chain links TRBV9 with TRBJ2-5; D is possibly TRBD2 (6 bases). Per germline, CDR1 SGDLS and CDR2 YYNGEE. The CDR3 spans 16 residues. Trimming shortened V by 0 bases and J by 4 bases, and 16 bases separated the two germline ends. CDR3 sequence (DNA): TGTGCCAGCAGCGTAGCACTACTAGCAGCGGGAGAGACCCAGTACTTC. Its protein product is CASSVALLAAGETQYF.

This chain uses TRBV7-2 with TRBJ2-7; 9 bases align to TRBD1. The ends lost 3 bases at V and 0 bases at J; junction bases unmatched: 3. This CDR3 spans 15 amino acids. The germline V gene has CDR1 SGHTA and CDR2 FQGNSA. Written as DNA, the CDR3 is TGTGCCAGCAGCTTGGGGACAGGGAGCTCCTACGAGCAGTACTTC. Translating gives CASSLGTGSSYEQYF.

The chain carries TRBV29-1 and TRBJ1-1; no firm D call. Germline loops: CDR1 SQVTM, CDR2 ANQGSEA. The V end lost 5 bases, the J end lost 11 bases, and 18 bases lay between the germline ends. The CDR3 runs to 12 residues. In nucleotides, the CDR3 is TGCAGCGTTTACCACGGAAATGGGGAGGCTTTCTTT. Amino acid sequence: CSVYHGNGEAFF.

The J gene is TRBJ2-2, the V gene TRBV29-1; tentatively, D is TRBD2 (6 bases). The V gene lost 7 bases and the J gene lost 5 bases, with 14 bases spanning the gap. From germline, CDR1 is SQVTM and CDR2 ANQGSEA. The CDR3 is 13 residues long. Written as DNA, the CDR3 is TGCAGCGCACGACTAGACGGTACCGGGGAGCTGTTTTTT. This encodes CSARLDGTGELFF.

V gene TRBV4-1 combines with J gene TRBJ2-4; D is perhaps TRBD1 (6 bases). The CDR3 loop spans 16 amino acids. In germline, CDR1 is MGHRA, CDR2 YSYEKL. The ends were cut back, 1 base at V and 0 bases at J, with 10 bases in the middle. The CDR3, as DNA: TGCGCCAGCAGCCAAGGGGACATCATAGCCAAAAACATTCAGTACTTC. It translates to CASSQGDIIAKNIQYF.

This chain links TRBV29-1 with TRBJ1-1, with D unresolved. Germline V gives CDR1 SQVTM, CDR2 ANQGSEA. Trimming cost V 3 bases and J 0 bases, with 8 bases left between them. The CDR3 totals 13 residues. Here the CDR3 DNA reads TGCAGCGTTGACAGGTATTTGAACACTGAAGCTTTCTTT. Its translation: CSVDRYLNTEAFF.

This chain joins TRBV29-1 and TRBJ1-1; no clear D. This CDR3 spans 13 amino acids. Germline V gives CDR1 SQVTM, CDR2 ANQGSEA. The V end was cut by 6 bases, the J end by 4 bases, with 15 bases between. The CDR3 reads CSVVHDGPTEAFF. CDR3 sequence (DNA): TGCAGCGTGGTACATGATGGTCCCACTGAAGCTTTCTTT.

V usage is TRBV27 and J usage is TRBJ1-1; 12 positions match TRBD1. From germline, CDR1 is MNHEY and CDR2 SMNVEV (reference sequence). This CDR3 region has 18 residues. V lost 0 bases to trimming and J lost 8 bases; unmatched junction nucleotides: 13. The CDR3 protein is CASSLSRGQGAPSEEAFF. As DNA, the CDR3 is TGTGCCAGCAGTTTATCGAGGGGACAGGGGGCTCCCAGTGAGGAAGCTTTCTTT.

The rearrangement uses TRBV12-3 or TRBV12-4 and TRBJ2-1; D not certain. V lost 6 bases and J lost 10, with 10 bases in between. The CDR3 is 11 residues long. The CDR3 sequence: CASSLTREQFF. The CDR3, as DNA: TGTGCCAGCAGCCTCACAAGGGAGCAGTTCTTC.

This clonotype was seen just once. The chain employs TRBV20-1 and TRBJ2-7, with 10 bases that match TRBD2. From germline, CDR1 is DFQATT and CDR2 SNEGSKA (reference sequence). The CDR3 runs 15 residues. V gave up 3 bases and J gave up 0 bases; unmatched junction bases: 5. The CDR3 sequence: CSASKAGGPSYEQYF. The CDR3 DNA follows: TGCAGTGCTAGCAAAGCGGGAGGGCCCTCCTACGAGCAGTACTTC.

The chain uses TRBV5-1 and TRBJ2-7; D is tentatively TRBD1 or TRBD2 (5 bases each). The CDR3 sequence is 16 residues long. The ends were cut back, 4 bases at V and 1 base at J, with 18 bases in the middle. Germline CDR1 and CDR2: SGHRS and YFSETQ. The CDR3 loop reads CASSTTGRMGSYEQYF. CDR3 nucleotides: TGCGCCAGCAGCACAACGGGGCGAATGGGGTCCTACGAGCAGTACTTC.

This clonotype appeared once. The J gene is TRBJ2-1, the V gene TRBV20-1; D remains unclear. The CDR3 length is 14 residues. Germline V gives CDR1 DFQATT, CDR2 SNEGSKA (reference sequence). Trimming took off 4 bases at V and 0 bases at J, with 10 bases between the two ends. The CDR3 DNA reads TGCAGTGCTATCACCCGGAGCTCCTACAATGAGCAGTTCTTC. Its protein is CSAITRSSYNEQFF.